This TCR beta chain was sequenced during a study of T cell repertoires in cytomegalovirus infection. Across the study: Both CMV infection and a matching HLA type were indicated by public TCR beta signatures. General study points: Summed public TCR beta family frequency identified CMV carriers bearing the relevant HLA.

Germline values: CDR1 SGHTA, CDR2 FQGNSA. The CDR3 runs 15 residues. Trimming removed 5 bases at V and 5 bases at J, with 15 bases between. TCRdb re-analysed the reads in MiXCR, keeping a single row per CDR3 protein. The sample includes about 360,000 distinct CDR3 sequences, about 35% of them seen just once. This clonotype was seen only a few times. Antigen unknown. The rearrangement links TRBV7-2 to TRBJ2-2; D ambiguous. The source was cultured PBMCs, collected from culture after CMV antigen stimulation. The clonotype originates from a human donor in good health (CMV status not recorded). Some clones in this sample may be carry-over from other donors' samples. The CDR3 sequence is CASSLIGIGTGELFF. In DNA, the CDR3 is TGTGCCAGCAGCCTTATAGGGATTGGAACCGGGGAGCTGTTTTTT. The full variable domain, rest sourced from reference TRBV7-2 and TRBJ2-2, is GAGVSQSPSNKVTEKGKDVELRCDPISGHTALYWYRQSLGQGLEFLIYFQGNSAPDKSGLPSDRFSAERTGGSVSTLTIQRTQQEDSAVYLCASSLIGIGTGELFFGEGSRLTVL.